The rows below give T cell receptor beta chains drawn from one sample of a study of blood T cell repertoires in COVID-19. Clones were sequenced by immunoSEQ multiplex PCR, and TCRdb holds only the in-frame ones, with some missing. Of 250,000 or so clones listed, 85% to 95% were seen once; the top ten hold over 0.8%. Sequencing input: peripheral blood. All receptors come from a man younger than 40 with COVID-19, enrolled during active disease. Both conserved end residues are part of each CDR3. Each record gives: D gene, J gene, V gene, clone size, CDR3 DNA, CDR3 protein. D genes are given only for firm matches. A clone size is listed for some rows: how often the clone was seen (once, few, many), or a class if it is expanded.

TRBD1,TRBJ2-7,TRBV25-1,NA,TGTGCCAGCAGTGAATATAGACAGGGGTGGTACGAGCAGTACTTC,CASSEYRQGWYEQYF
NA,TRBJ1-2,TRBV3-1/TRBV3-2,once,TGTGCCAGCAGCGAAGGACATGTTTCTAACTATGGCTACACCTTC,CASSEGHVSNYGYTF
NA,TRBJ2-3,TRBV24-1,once,TGTGCCACCGCTTCTGGGCCAGATACGCAGTATTTT,CATASGPDTQYF
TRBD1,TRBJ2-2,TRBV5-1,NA,TGCGCCAGCAGCTGGGACAGGGTGGCCGGGGAGCTGTTTTTT,CASSWDRVAGELFF
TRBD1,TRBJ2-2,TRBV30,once,TGTGCCCGGGACGGACAGGGTGGGTACACCGGGGAGCTGTTTTTT,CARDGQGGYTGELFF
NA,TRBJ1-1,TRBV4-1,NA,TGCGCCAGCAGCCAAACAGGCTCCGAAGCTTTCTTT,CASSQTGSEAFF
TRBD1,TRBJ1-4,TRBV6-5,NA,TGTGCCAGCAGTAGACGGACAGGGGGCGGTGAAAAACTGTTTTTT,CASSRRTGGGEKLFF
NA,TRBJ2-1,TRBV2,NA,TGTGCCAGCAGTGTAGGACTACCCAATGAGCAGTTCTTC,CASSVGLPNEQFF
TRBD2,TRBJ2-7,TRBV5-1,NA,TGCGCCAGCAGCCAGACCCTAGCGGGGGGGCCCTACGAGCAGTACTTC,CASSQTLAGGPYEQYF
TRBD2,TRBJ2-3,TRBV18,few,TGTGCCAGCTCACCACCGGAAGGACTAGCGGGGGCCACCACAGATACGCAGTATTTT,CASSPPEGLAGATTDTQYF
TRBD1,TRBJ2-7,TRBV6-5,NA,TGTGCCAGCAGACAGGGACAGGGGGCATACGAGCAGTACTTC,CASRQGQGAYEQYF
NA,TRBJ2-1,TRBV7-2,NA,TGTGCCAGCAGCTTCAGCGGAGAGTACAATGAGCAGTTCTTC,CASSFSGEYNEQFF
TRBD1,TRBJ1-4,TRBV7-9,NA,TGTGCCAGCAGTTCCCCAGGGGGCCGGGCCCTTAATGAAAAACTGTTTTTT,CASSSPGGRALNEKLFF
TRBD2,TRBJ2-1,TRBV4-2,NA,TGTGCCAGCAGCCAAGTTAGCGGGGGGGCTTATGAGCAGTTCTTC,CASSQVSGGAYEQFF
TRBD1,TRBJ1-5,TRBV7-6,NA,TGTGCCAGCAGCCTGACAGGGAGGATTAATCAGCCCCAGCATTTT,CASSLTGRINQPQHF
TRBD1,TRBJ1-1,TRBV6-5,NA,TGTGCCAGCGGAATGAACAGGGGGTTGGCTGAAGCTTTCTTT,CASGMNRGLAEAFF
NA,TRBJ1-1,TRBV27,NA,TGTGCCAGCAGTAATTCAGGGTGGAACACTGAAGCTTTCTTT,CASSNSGWNTEAFF
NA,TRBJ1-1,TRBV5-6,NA,TGTGCCAGCAGCTTGGAGAGGGTAGATCCGAACACTGAAGCTTTCTTT,CASSLERVDPNTEAFF
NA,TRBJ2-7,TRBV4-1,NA,TGCGCCAGCAGCCAAGAATCCGAGTACGAGCAGTACTTC,CASSQESEYEQYF
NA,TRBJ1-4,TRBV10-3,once,TGTGCCATCAGTGAGTCCGCAGGACAGTTGGCGGAAAAACTGTTTTTT,CAISESAGQLAEKLFF
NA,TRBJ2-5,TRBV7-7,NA,TGTGCCAGCAGCCAACAGGGTCAGTCAGGAGAGACCCAGTACTTC,CASSQQGQSGETQYF
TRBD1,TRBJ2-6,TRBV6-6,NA,TGTGCCAGCAGTCAGGGACAGGGGAACTCTGGGGCCAACGTCCTGACTTTC,CASSQGQGNSGANVLTF
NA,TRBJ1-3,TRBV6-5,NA,TGTGCCAGCTTTGGCTTAATCTCTGGAAACACCATATATTTT,CASFGLISGNTIYF
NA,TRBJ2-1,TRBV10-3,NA,TGTGCCATCAGTGACTGGGGGCTTTGGCCCAATGAGCAGTTCTTC,CAISDWGLWPNEQFF
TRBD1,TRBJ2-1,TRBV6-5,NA,TGTGCCAGCAGTTACGGGAGACAGGGATACAATGAGCAGTTCTTC,CASSYGRQGYNEQFF
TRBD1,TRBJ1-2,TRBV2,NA,TGTGCCAGCAGTAACCGGGACAGGGGGAACTATGGCTACACCTTC,CASSNRDRGNYGYTF
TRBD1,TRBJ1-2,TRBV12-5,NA,TGTGCTAGTGGTTTGGTAAAAGGACAGGGTCGAGGCTACACCTTC,CASGLVKGQGRGYTF
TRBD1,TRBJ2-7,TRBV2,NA,TGTGCCAGCAGGACAGGGTTTGGTTCTGACGAGCAGTACTTC,CASRTGFGSDEQYF